The next 32 T cell receptor beta chains were all read from a single sample in a study of blood T cells in healthy people across ages. A J-beta primer mix and a sample-barcoded 5' primer were used in a second PCR of roughly 6 to 11 cycles. TCRdb passed the 5' RACE reads through MiXCR, listing each CDR3 protein once. The data contain 850,000 to 1,000,000 distinct CDR3 sequences, approximately 49% of them singletons. The source material was blood. The receptors here all came from a man younger than 45 in good health.

This clonotype came up a few times. V is TRBV6-4 and J is TRBJ2-3; 11 bases agree with TRBD1. The CDR3 covers 16 residues. The V segment lost 6 bases and the J segment 4 bases; nucleotides outside the gene matches: 9. CDR1 MRHNA and CDR2 SNTAGT come from the germline V gene. Here the CDR3 DNA reads TGTGCCAGCAGCAAGGGACAGGGGGTCGGTGCAGATACGCAGTATTTT. Its translation: CASSKGQGVGADTQYF.

The rearrangement links TRBV24-1 to TRBJ2-5, with D possibly matching TRBD1 (6 bases). The CDR3 length is 15 residues. Trimming pared 5 bases from V and 1 base from J, leaving 13 bases between. Germline V gives CDR1 KGHDR, CDR2 SFDVKD. CDR3 amino acids: CATSGNRDPQETQYF. DNA of the CDR3: TGTGCCACCAGTGGGAACAGGGATCCCCAAGAGACCCAGTACTTC.

The chain employs TRBV6-7 and TRBJ2-7; no clear D gene. TRBV6-7 is an ORF, and what it does is uncertain. V was shortened by 6 bases and J by 1 base, with 19 bases between the two germline ends. The CDR3 is 16 residues long. The CDR3 is CASSRIGPPGSYEQYF. The DNA for the CDR3 is TGTGCCAGCAGCCGAATCGGACCGCCAGGATCCTACGAGCAGTACTTC.

This clonotype was counted between two and nine times. The chain uses TRBV12-3 or TRBV12-4 and TRBJ1-2; D is undetermined. The CDR3 covers 14 residues. Trimming took off 3 bases at V and 4 bases at J, with 12 bases between the two ends. CDR3 sequence (DNA): TGTGCCAGCAGTTTGAGTTTGGAGAGCTATGGCTACACCTTC. Its translation is CASSLSLESYGYTF.

This rearrangement joins TRBV10-3 to TRBJ2-5; D assignment may be TRBD1 or TRBD2 (5 bases each). TRBJ2-7 explains the end of the DNA better; the J call may be wrong. The CDR3 consists of 15 residues. In germline, CDR1 is ENHRY, CDR2 SYGVKD. The DNA of the CDR3 is TGTGCCATCAGTGACGGGGCCACTTACTCCTACGAGCAGTACTTC. This gives the protein CAISDGATYSYEQYF.

The chain combines TRBV11-3 with TRBJ2-3, with TRBD1 as a possible D gene (5 bases). CDR1 and CDR2 from the germline V gene are SGHNT and YENEEA. V was cut by 5 bases and J by 4 bases, with 19 bases left in between. This CDR3 contains 16 residues. The CDR3 protein is CASSTRTGYHSDTQYF. The CDR3 DNA follows: TGTGCCAGCAGCACGCGAACAGGATATCATTCAGATACGCAGTATTTT.

This clonotype came up a few times. The rearrangement joins TRBV20-1 to TRBJ2-5; D assignment may be TRBD1 or TRBD2 (5 bases each). CDR1 and CDR2 from the germline V gene are DFQATT and SNEGSKA (reference sequence). V lost 6 bases, J lost 2 bases, and 16 bases lay in between. The length of the CDR3 is 14 residues. CDR3: CSAPPPGPQETQYF. The CDR3 DNA sequence: TGCAGTGCACCTCCCCCGGGACCACAAGAGACCCAGTACTTC.

The chain is built from TRBV20-1 and TRBJ1-2; 8 bases match TRBD1. Germline CDR1 reads DFQATT; CDR2 reads SNEGSKA (reference sequence). With V trimmed by 0 bases and J by 0 bases, 6 bases remained unmatched. The CDR3 is 16 residues long. This chain's CDR3 is CSARDPRGRPNYGYTF. In DNA, the CDR3 is TGCAGTGCTAGAGATCCCAGGGGGCGACCTAACTATGGCTACACCTTC.

This chain connects TRBV20-1 to TRBJ2-3; D possibly uses TRBD1 or TRBD2 (5 bases each). Trimming shortened V by 5 bases and J by 5 bases, and 17 bases separated the two germline ends. CDR3 length: 14 residues. Germline-derived CDR1 and CDR2 are DFQATT and SNEGSKA (reference sequence). The CDR3 region is CSALGTGELDTQYF. For the CDR3, the DNA is TGCAGTGCTTTAGGGACGGGCGAATTAGATACGCAGTATTTT.

This clonotype was detected a few times. The chain carries TRBV29-1 and TRBJ1-2; 8 nucleotides line up with TRBD1. Germline-derived CDR1 and CDR2 are SQVTM and ANQGSEA. V was clipped by 7 bases and J by 3 bases; unmatched bases: 10. The CDR3 length is 14 residues. The CDR3 spells CSATSTGGDYGYTF. CDR3 in DNA: TGCAGCGCAACCAGTACAGGGGGAGACTATGGCTACACCTTC.

The chain is built from TRBV3-1 and TRBJ1-5; D gene uncertain. The CDR3 sequence is 14 residues long. Between the trimmed V and J ends, which lost 1 base and 7 bases, there was a span of 11 bases. Germline values: CDR1 LGHDT, CDR2 YNNKEL (reference sequence). CDR3: CASSQGLGRQPQHF. CDR3 DNA: TGTGCCAGCAGCCAAGGACTCGGGAGGCAGCCCCAGCATTTT.

This clonotype was counted only a few times. CDR3 nucleotides: TGCGCCAGCAGCCCCCTACAGGGCCTCCTGAATGAGCAGTTCTTC. This encodes CASSPLQGLLNEQFF. The chain carries TRBV5-1 and TRBJ2-1, with a weak D call TRBD1 (6 bases). Per the germline V gene, CDR1 is SGHRS and CDR2 is YFSETQ. There are 15 residues in the CDR3. Trimming took 4 bases from V and 7 from J, leaving 18 bases between them.

The rearrangement uses TRBV6-2 or TRBV6-3 and TRBJ1-2; D is ambiguous. Trimming took 2 bases from V and 6 from J, leaving 10 bases between them. This CDR3 contains 13 residues. Germline values: CDR1 MNHEY, CDR2 SVGEGT. The CDR3: CASSYLGKHGYTF. CDR3 in DNA: TGTGCCAGCAGTTACCTGGGCAAACATGGCTACACCTTC.

This clonotype was seen a handful of times. The chain combines TRBV3-1 with TRBJ2-7; D is unclear. Germline V gene lookup returns CDR1 LGHDT and CDR2 YNNKEL (reference sequence). Deletions cut 6 bases from V and 9 bases from J, with 15 bases between. The CDR3 covers 12 residues. CDR3 amino acids: CASSTTSAGQYF. CDR3 in DNA: TGTGCCAGCAGTACCACGTCAGCTGGGCAGTACTTC.

The rearrangement uses TRBV13 and TRBJ2-1; 7 bases are shared with TRBD1. Germline CDR1 PRHDT, CDR2 FYEKMQ (reference sequence). The CDR3 is 13 residues long. V trimming: 6 bases; J trimming: 6 bases; junction bases outside the gene matches: 5. In DNA form, the CDR3 reads TGTGCCAGCAGTCTGACAGGGCCCAATGAGCAGTTCTTC. Translation gives CASSLTGPNEQFF.

The chain joins TRBV27 to TRBJ2-5, with 7 bases identical to TRBD1. The CDR3 has 14 residues. V gave up 6 bases and J gave up 0 bases; unmatched junction bases: 4. Germline values: CDR1 MNHEY, CDR2 SMNVEV (reference sequence). The CDR3, as DNA: TGTGCCAGCAGGATCGACAGGGACCAAGAGACCCAGTACTTC. It yields the protein CASRIDRDQETQYF.

The chain carries TRBV2 and TRBJ2-4, with D tentatively TRBD2 (6 bases). Judging by the DNA end, TRBJ2-5 fits better; the J call may be wrong. The CDR3 sequence is 13 residues long. Germline CDR1 and CDR2: SNHLY and FYNNEI. In DNA, the CDR3 is TGTGCCAGCAGGCGCCATAGCGGAGAGACCCAGTACTTC. It is translated as CASRRHSGETQYF.

The chain has TRBV7-9 and TRBJ2-5, with 8 positions matching TRBD1. The V segment lost 5 bases and the J segment 5 bases; nucleotides outside the gene matches: 10. The CDR3 consists of 15 residues. Germline CDR1 and CDR2: SEHNR and FQNEAQ (reference sequence). The CDR3 here is CASSPRTGRLETQYF. In DNA, the CDR3 is TGTGCCAGCAGCCCCCGGACAGGGCGCTTGGAGACCCAGTACTTC.

This clonotype has a handful of counts. The chain has TRBV4-1 and TRBJ2-7; TRBD1 aligns across 8 bases. CDR1 is MGHRA, CDR2 YSYEKL, per germline. Trimming at V came to 4 bases and at J to 3 bases, leaving 5 bases not matched to a gene. There are 14 residues in the CDR3. CDR3 DNA: TGCGCCAGCAGCCGACAGGACAGGGACTACGAGCAGTACTTC. Its translation is CASSRQDRDYEQYF.

The chain joins TRBV12-3 or TRBV12-4 to TRBJ2-6; D remains ambiguous. Trimming removed 7 bases at V and 6 bases at J, with 16 bases between. There are 15 residues in the CDR3. CDR3: CASTLRQVVANVLTF. In DNA, the CDR3 is TGTGCCAGCACCCTTCGCCAGGTCGTGGCCAACGTCCTGACTTTC.

V and J are TRBV20-1 and TRBJ1-2; no firm D call. Germline V gene lookup returns CDR1 DFQATT and CDR2 SNEGSKA (reference sequence). The CDR3 loop spans 13 amino acids. The V gene lost 0 bases and the J gene lost 0 bases, with 5 bases spanning the gap. CDR3 nucleotides: TGCAGTGCTAGAGACAAAACTAACTATGGCTACACCTTC. Translated: CSARDKTNYGYTF.

V gene TRBV4-1 combines with J gene TRBJ1-4; D gene uncertain. Trimming left V 1 base short and J 14 bases short, with 14 bases between. Germline values: CDR1 MGHRA, CDR2 YSYEKL. The CDR3 runs to 13 residues. CDR3 coding DNA: TGCGCCAGCAGCCAAGGGACCCCGGATAAGCTGTTTTTT. This sequence encodes CASSQGTPDKLFF.

The J gene is TRBJ2-1, the V gene TRBV7-8; D call uncertain. Between the trimmed V and J ends, which lost 1 base and 5 bases, there was a span of 12 bases. Germline V gene data show CDR1 as SGHVS and CDR2 as FQNEAQ. The CDR3 spans 15 residues. The CDR3 bases are TGTGCCAGCAGCTTAGTAAGCTTAAAAGACAATGAGCAGTTCTTC. Amino acid sequence: CASSLVSLKDNEQFF.

The V call is TRBV18, the J call TRBJ2-1; 7 bases are a match to TRBD2. The CDR3 is 16 amino acids. From germline, CDR1 is KGHSH and CDR2 LQKENI. Trimming removed 3 bases from V and 1 base from J; junction bases left unmatched: 6. The CDR3 reads CASSPFTGGSYNEQFF. CDR3 DNA sequence: TGTGCCAGCTCACCTTTCACGGGGGGTTCCTACAATGAGCAGTTCTTC.

V is TRBV27 and J is TRBJ2-3; D is unresolved. Germline lookup yields CDR1 MNHEY and CDR2 SMNVEV (reference sequence). The CDR3 spans 12 residues. V was pared by 10 bases and J by 2 bases, with 10 bases between. The CDR3 is CATHSYTDTQYF. As DNA, the CDR3 is TGTGCCACGCACAGTTACACAGATACGCAGTATTTT.

The chain uses TRBV5-1 and TRBJ2-7; no reliable D call. The CDR3 covers 14 residues. The germline gives CDR1 SGHRS, CDR2 YFSETQ. The V and J ends lost 4 bases and 5 bases respectively, with 16 bases between them. CDR3 nucleotides: TGCGCCAGCAGCCCTGATAGATCTACGCACGAGCAGTACTTC. It specifies CASSPDRSTHEQYF.

This clonotype was observed a few times. The V call is TRBV6-2 or TRBV6-3, the J call TRBJ1-2; D might be TRBD1 (5 bases). Germline values: CDR1 MNHEY, CDR2 SVGEGT. The CDR3 runs 14 residues. V was trimmed by 6 bases and J by 3 bases, leaving 14 bases between them. In DNA, the CDR3 is TGTGCCAGCAGAAAGGGGCGACTCGACTATGGCTACACCTTC. It yields the protein CASRKGRLDYGYTF.

The J gene is TRBJ2-7, the V gene TRBV27; no firm D call. The DNA end lines up better with TRBJ2-4; the J call may be wrong. The CDR3 is made up of 13 amino acids. Germline CDR1 MNHEY, CDR2 SMNVEV (reference sequence). This CDR3 reads CASTSYAKNIQYF. CDR3 bases: TGTGCCAGCACCTCCTACGCCAAAAACATTCAGTACTTC.

This clonotype appeared many times. The rearrangement uses TRBV3-1 and TRBJ1-3; D is undetermined. The germline V and J ends were trimmed by 4 bases and 4 bases, with 11 bases remaining between them. Germline lookup yields CDR1 LGHDT and CDR2 YNNKEL (reference sequence). The CDR3 is made up of 14 amino acids. CDR3 coding DNA: TGTGCCAGCAGCCCCGACAAGACAGGAAACACCATATATTTT. This gives the protein CASSPDKTGNTIYF.

This clonotype was seen only a few times. The chain employs TRBV9 and TRBJ2-1; weak D call: TRBD2 (6 bases). The CDR3 sequence is 16 residues long. The germline gives CDR1 SGDLS, CDR2 YYNGEE. V was trimmed by 0 bases and J by 5 bases, leaving 15 bases between them. CDR3 coding DNA: TGTGCCAGCAGCGTAGTAGGGCTAGCGTCCCACAATGAGCAGTTCTTC. Amino acid sequence: CASSVVGLASHNEQFF.

With regard to this clonotype: Mismatch with germline at one junction end may stem from a read error. The genes are TRBV28 and TRBJ2-2; the match to TRBD2 covers 7 bases. CDR1 is MDHEN and CDR2 is SYDVKM in the germline V gene. This CDR3 region has 16 residues. CDR3 bases: TGTGCCAGCAGTTTACTAGCGGTGATTAACACCGGAGAGCTGTTTTTT. This sequence encodes CASSLLAVINTGELFF.

The rearrangement links TRBV14 to TRBJ1-4; D gene uncertain. Per the germline V gene, CDR1 is SGHDN and CDR2 is FVKESK. Trimming removed 1 base from V and 1 base from J, with 7 bases in between. The CDR3 is 15 residues long. CDR3 coding DNA: TGTGCCAGCAGCCAAGGGATACGAACTAATGAAAAACTGTTTTTT. This gives the protein CASSQGIRTNEKLFF.